This T cell receptor (beta chain) was profiled in a study of blood T cell repertoires in COVID-19. At the level of the study: Samples taken during acute and convalescent COVID-19 were collected in the United States, Italy and Spain. T cells, B-cell-depleted T cells, or PBMCs provided the cDNA or gDNA that served as material.

This clone occurred once. Original handling: Amplifying reference gene primers gave estimates of nucleated cell counts. Sequenced by immunoSEQ multiplex PCR; TCRdb stores in-frame clones only, minus some. The V and J calls and clone size are taken from that table; D and trimming were inferred from the DNA. The sample has over 120,000 clones, approximately 90% seen once; the top ten hold over 0.75%. This TCR was sampled from a woman aged 45-59 years with acute or convalescent COVID-19. The sequenced sample was peripheral blood.

The DNA for the CDR3 is TGTGCCTGGAAATCGGATGAAAAACTGTTTTTT. Translating gives CAWKSDEKLFF. This rearrangement joins TRBV30 to TRBJ1-4; D uncertain. The CDR3 length is 11 residues. From germline, CDR1 is GTSNPN and CDR2 SVGIG (reference sequence). V was trimmed by 4 bases and J by 6 bases, leaving 6 bases between them.